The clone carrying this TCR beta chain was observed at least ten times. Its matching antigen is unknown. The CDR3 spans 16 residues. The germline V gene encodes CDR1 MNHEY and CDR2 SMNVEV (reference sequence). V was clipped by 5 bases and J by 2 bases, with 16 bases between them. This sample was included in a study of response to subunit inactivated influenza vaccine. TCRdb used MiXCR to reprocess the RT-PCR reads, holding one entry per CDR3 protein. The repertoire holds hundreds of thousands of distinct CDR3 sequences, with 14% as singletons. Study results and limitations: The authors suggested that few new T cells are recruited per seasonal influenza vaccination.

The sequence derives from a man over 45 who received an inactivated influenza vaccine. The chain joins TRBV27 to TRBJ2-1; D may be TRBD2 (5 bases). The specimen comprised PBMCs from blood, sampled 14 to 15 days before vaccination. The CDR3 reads CASSPALAFAYNEQFF. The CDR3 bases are TGTGCCAGCAGTCCAGCCTTAGCGTTTGCCTACAATGAGCAGTTCTTC.